The present T cell receptor beta chain was sequenced within a study of blood T cell repertoires in COVID-19. The overall study: PBMCs, B-cell-depleted T cells, or T cells provided the cDNA or gDNA that made up the material.

In germline, CDR1 is LGHDT, CDR2 YNNKEL (reference sequence). CDR3 length equals 16 residues. The V and J ends lost 0 bases and 3 bases respectively, with 12 bases between them. As originally analysed: Estimated nucleated cell counts came from reference gene primer amplification. Assay: immunoSEQ multiplex PCR; the TCRdb copy retains only in-frame clones and omits some. V and J calls and clone size are those listed in that table; D and trimming were worked out from the DNA. The top ten hold roughly a sixth of the sample, which has 150,000 to 200,000 clones, around 82% seen once. In terms of age and location, participants ranged from about 18 to 100 years and lived in about two dozen US areas. Membership in each cohort depended on participant-reported clinical history.

This receptor was identified in a woman in her fifties or sixties with acute COVID-19. Sequencing used PBMCs or T cells enriched from blood (not recorded which). The genes are TRBV3-1 (or the pseudogene TRBV3-2) and TRBJ1-5, with D perhaps TRBD1 (6 bases). The DNA of the CDR3 is TGTGCCAGCAGCCAAGATCGGGACACCGACAATCAGCCCCAGCATTTT. Translating gives CASSQDRDTDNQPQHF.